These 2 T cell receptor beta chains share one sample of origin, sequenced in a study of shared clonotypes between healthy human individuals. The protocol was immunoSEQ multiplex PCR, while the TCRdb copy is restricted to in-frame clones and leaves out a portion. The table shows roughly 500,000 clones, with about 96% occurring only once. Sequenced material: naive CD4+ T cells sorted from blood. Subset specified: CD45RA+ positively selected. These receptors were obtained from a young woman in good health.

The chain links TRBV28 to TRBJ2-4; 8 bases map to TRBD1. The germline V gene encodes CDR1 MDHEN and CDR2 SYDVKM. The CDR3 length is 17 residues. J lost 7 bases, V lost 6 bases, and 17 bases had no gene match. CDR3 in DNA: TGTGCCAGCAGCCGCTCGCGCTCGACAGGGGTCGGCAACATTCAGTACTTC. Protein: CASSRSRSTGVGNIQYF.

V and J are TRBV28 and TRBJ2-3; D is ambiguous. The V end lost 5 bases, the J end lost 4 bases, and 13 bases lay between the germline ends. Germline assignment: CDR1 MDHEN and CDR2 SYDVKM. CDR3 length: 14 residues. In DNA, the CDR3 is TGTGCCAGCAGTCCCGGCCCTTTAGCAGATACGCAGTATTTT. It yields the protein CASSPGPLADTQYF.